Described below is a single T cell receptor beta chain sequence and its context. Per the study methods: Reference gene primer amplification yielded estimated nucleated cell counts. Clones were sequenced by immunoSEQ multiplex PCR, and TCRdb holds only the in-frame ones, with some missing. The V and J calls and clone size were taken over from that table, and D and trimming were inferred from the DNA. The table has roughly 270,000 clones, over 75% seen once; the top ten hold 5.1%. These data originate in a study of blood T cell repertoires in COVID-19. About the research overall: The cDNA or gDNA used as material had been derived from T cells, B-cell-depleted T cells, or PBMCs.

Germline loops: CDR1 MDHEN, CDR2 SYDVKM. With V trimmed by 6 bases and J by 4 bases, 8 bases remained unmatched. This CDR3 region has 15 residues. Sequencing input: peripheral blood. J is TRBJ2-2 and V is TRBV28; 7 bases are a match to TRBD1. The TCR originated in a man between 45 and 60 years old with active or convalescent COVID-19. The CDR3 protein is CASRTGQAITGELFF. DNA of the CDR3: TGTGCCAGCAGGACCGGACAGGCGATCACCGGGGAGCTGTTTTTT.